Following are 8 T cell receptor beta chains from one sample sequenced in a study of human T cells and chemical hapten exposure. Separate cDNA molecules received unique molecular identifiers, which the library attached to them. Using its own MiXCR run on the reads, TCRdb lists one record per CDR3 protein. The sample lists 100,000 to 150,000 distinct CDR3 sequences, approximately 9% occurring once. From whole blood left unfractionated, total RNA was extracted. The sequenced material came from whole blood. The source is a human donor in good health. Some clones in this sample may be carry-over from other donors' samples.

This clonotype has just a few counts. The genes are TRBV3-1 and TRBJ1-6, with D possibly being TRBD1 (6 bases). With 1 base removed from V and 7 bases from J, the gap between germline ends came to 11 bases. Looked up from germline, CDR1 is LGHDT and CDR2 is YNNKEL (reference sequence). This CDR3 has 15 amino acids. The CDR3 protein is CASSQGQGINSPLHF. CDR3 nucleotide sequence: TGTGCCAGCAGCCAAGGGCAGGGGATCAATTCACCCCTCCACTTT.

The V and J genes are TRBV6-5 and TRBJ2-2; D not resolved. Germline CDR1 reads MNHEY; CDR2 reads SVGAGI. V was pared by 8 bases and J by 0 bases, with 7 bases between. The CDR3 extends over 13 amino acids. CDR3 in amino acids: CASRPPNTGELFF. CDR3 bases: TGTGCCAGCCGGCCACCGAACACCGGGGAGCTGTTTTTT.

The chain has TRBV6-5 and TRBJ2-7; 9 nucleotides match TRBD2. V was pared by 4 bases and J by 7 bases, with 8 bases of the junction left unmatched. The length of the CDR3 is 14 residues. Germline CDR1 MNHEY, CDR2 SVGAGI. In nucleotides, the CDR3 is TGTGCCAGCAGTTCATTCCGTGCGGGGGGGGAGCAGTACTTC. This codes for CASSSFRAGGEQYF.

This clonotype has more than one count but fewer than ten. CDR3 sequence: CSARDRKGGTYNEQFF. The CDR3 region has the DNA TGCAGTGCTAGAGATAGAAAGGGGGGCACCTACAATGAGCAGTTCTTC. This chain joins TRBV20-1 and TRBJ2-1; D possibly uses TRBD1 or TRBD2 (6 bases each). V was cut by 0 bases and J by 2 bases, with 14 bases left in between. Germline CDR1 is DFQATT and CDR2 is SNEGSKA (reference sequence). The CDR3 extends over 16 amino acids.

The chain combines TRBV7-2 with TRBJ1-4; 9 nucleotides align to TRBD1. Germline CDR1 reads SGHTA; CDR2 reads FQGNSA. The CDR3 totals 17 residues. V lost 5 bases and J lost 6; bases outside the gene matches: 13. The DNA for the CDR3 is TGTGCCAGCAGCCCTACGCGAGGACAGGGGTTACATGAAAAACTGTTTTTT. It codes for CASSPTRGQGLHEKLFF. Drawing the rest from reference TRBV7-2 and TRBJ1-4, the complete variable domain is GAGVSQSPSNKVTEKGKDVELRCDPISGHTALYWYRQSLGQGLEFLIYFQGNSAPDKSGLPSDRFSAERTGGSVSTLTIQRTQQEDSAVYLCASSPTRGQGLHEKLFFGSGTQLSVL.

The J gene is TRBJ2-4, the V gene TRBV29-1, with TRBD1 matching 7 bases. Germline CDR1 SQVTM, CDR2 ANQGSEA. With 7 bases clipped from V and 9 bases from J, the junction kept 18 bases outside the gene matches. The CDR3 sequence is 15 residues long. The CDR3 DNA follows: TGCAGCGCCGCCGTCACAGGGGCCGGATTAAGCATTCAGTACTTC. It is translated as CSAAVTGAGLSIQYF.

This clonotype was seen a handful of times. The chain recombines TRBV12-3 or TRBV12-4 with TRBJ2-2; unclear D gene. This CDR3 has 15 amino acids. V was clipped by 7 bases and J by 0 bases, with 12 bases between them. CDR3 protein: CASTVGIANTGELFF. The CDR3, as DNA: TGTGCCAGCACTGTAGGGATCGCGAACACCGGGGAGCTGTTTTTT.

The CDR3 region is CASGYGQGANTGELFF. The CDR3 DNA sequence: TGTGCCAGCGGCTACGGACAGGGGGCAAACACCGGGGAGCTGTTTTTT. The chain employs TRBV6-1 and TRBJ2-2; 11 bases match TRBD1. The CDR3 is 16 amino acids. Germline V gives CDR1 MNHNS, CDR2 SASEGT. Trimming took 8 bases from V and 2 from J; bases not matched to a gene: 7.